This T cell receptor beta chain was sequenced for a study of control samples from healthy donors and cancer patients. Produced via immunoSEQ multiplex PCR; TCRdb's table is partial and in-frame only. The repertoire consists of more than 85,000 clones, with about 90% occurring once and the leading ten covering about 2.5%. Trimming took 5 bases from V and 8 from J, leaving 27 bases between them. Looked up from germline, CDR1 is SGHTA and CDR2 is FQGNSA. The CDR3 is 17 residues long. The source is a young woman in good health. The chain has TRBV7-2 and TRBJ1-2; TRBD1 is a possible D gene (6 bases). Sequencing was performed on blood. Written as DNA, the CDR3 is TGTGCCAGCAGCCCTGAAGGGGGGATCAGGGCGGGACGCGGCTACACCTTC. Translated: CASSPEGGIRAGRGYTF.